A single sample gave rise to the 20 T cell receptor beta chains below, sequenced in a study of control samples from healthy donors and cancer patients. Profiling relied on immunoSEQ multiplex PCR, and the TCRdb table lists in-frame clones only, not all of them. The table records approximately 150,000 clones, roughly 92% of them present only once. Sample: blood. Receptors originate from a young woman in good health.

The chain uses TRBV10-3 and TRBJ2-5; D is unresolved. Trimming left V 6 bases short and J 3 bases short, with 11 bases between. Germline loops: CDR1 ENHRY, CDR2 SYGVKD. The length of the CDR3 is 13 residues. The CDR3: CAISLSAEETQYF. The CDR3 DNA follows: TGTGCCATCAGCTTGTCAGCCGAAGAGACCCAGTACTTC.

The chain uses TRBV11-2 and TRBJ1-4; D may be TRBD1 (5 bases). Germline values: CDR1 SGHAT, CDR2 FQNNGV. The CDR3 is made up of 16 amino acids. V lost 5 bases to trimming and J lost 2 bases, with 15 bases between them. CDR3 in DNA: TGTGCCAGCAGCCCAGACCCCGGGACCACTAATGAAAAACTGTTTTTT. Residues: CASSPDPGTTNEKLFF.

The rearrangement links TRBV5-6 to TRBJ1-1; D ambiguous. The V gene lost 0 bases and the J gene lost 5 bases, with 8 bases spanning the gap. The CDR3 loop spans 13 amino acids. From germline, CDR1 is SGHDT and CDR2 YYEEEE. This chain's CDR3 is CASSLEYWTEAFF. For the CDR3, the DNA is TGTGCCAGCAGCTTGGAGTATTGGACTGAAGCTTTCTTT.

The gene calls are TRBV28 and TRBJ1-1; D call uncertain. The germline V and J ends were trimmed by 3 bases and 1 base, with 12 bases remaining between them. The CDR3 is made up of 15 amino acids. Germline V gene sequence: CDR1 MDHEN, CDR2 SYDVKM. The CDR3 is CASSFTRASNTEAFF. The CDR3, as DNA: TGTGCCAGCAGTTTCACGAGGGCCTCGAACACTGAAGCTTTCTTT.

The chain uses TRBV18 and TRBJ1-2, with D hard to call. V lost 1 base, J lost 2 bases, and 11 bases lay in between. The CDR3 length is 15 residues. From germline, CDR1 is KGHSH and CDR2 LQKENI. The CDR3: CASSPQRNPNYGYTF. The CDR3 DNA sequence: TGTGCCAGCTCACCACAGAGGAACCCCAACTATGGCTACACCTTC.

The rearrangement uses TRBV6-5 and TRBJ1-2; D unresolved. Per germline, CDR1 MNHEY and CDR2 SVGAGI. This CDR3 has 14 residues. Deletions cut 5 bases from V and 4 bases from J, with 14 bases between. CDR3 DNA: TGTGCCAGCAGTCCCCTGGACGGATCCTATGGCTACACCTTC. Protein: CASSPLDGSYGYTF.

This chain joins TRBV12-3 or TRBV12-4 and TRBJ2-3, with D uncertain. CDR3 length: 13 amino acids. With 3 bases removed from V and 2 bases from J, the gap between germline ends came to 6 bases. This CDR3 reads CASSFTPTDTQYF. In nucleotides, the CDR3 is TGTGCCAGCAGTTTTACCCCCACAGATACGCAGTATTTT.

This clone was seen just once. This rearrangement joins TRBV19 to TRBJ2-7; D ambiguous. The germline CDR1 and CDR2 sequences are LNHDA and SQIVND (reference sequence). Between the trimmed V and J ends, which lost 1 base and 4 bases, there was a span of 2 bases. The CDR3 loop spans 11 amino acids. This chain's CDR3 is CASSIGYEQYF. CDR3 nucleotides: TGTGCCAGTAGTATAGGGTACGAGCAGTACTTC. The full variable domain, completed using reference TRBV19 and TRBJ2-7, is DGGITQSPKYLFRKEGQNVTLSCEQNLNHDAMYWYRQDPGQGLRLIYYSQIVNDFQKGDIAEGYSVSREKKESFPLTVTSAQKNPTAFYLCASSIGYEQYFGPGTRLTVT.

The CDR3 spells CSVEQGEGYEQYF. The CDR3 bases are TGCAGCGTTGAACAGGGGGAGGGGTACGAGCAGTACTTC. The chain is built from TRBV29-1 and TRBJ2-7, with D possibly called TRBD1 or TRBD2 (7 bases each). V was pared by 2 bases and J by 4 bases, with 12 bases between. Germline CDR1 and CDR2: SQVTM and ANQGSEA. There are 13 residues in the CDR3.

The chain has TRBV6-4 and TRBJ2-2, with D possibly TRBD2 on 5 matching bases. The CDR3 is 14 residues long. The V gene lost 10 bases and the J gene lost 0 bases, with 12 bases spanning the gap. The V gene's germline CDR1 is MRHNA and CDR2 SNTAGT. CDR3 sequence reads: CATGKASNTGELFF. CDR3 in DNA: TGTGCCACGGGGAAGGCTTCGAACACCGGGGAGCTGTTTTTT.

The chain joins TRBV19 to TRBJ2-1; 9 bases line up with TRBD2. The CDR3 is 18 amino acids. The germline V gene has CDR1 LNHDA and CDR2 SQIVND (reference sequence). V lost 3 bases, J lost 0 bases, and 9 bases stayed unmatched. The CDR3 loop is CASSMRLAGPSSYNEQFF. For the CDR3, the DNA is TGTGCCAGTAGTATGAGGCTAGCGGGGCCAAGCTCCTACAATGAGCAGTTCTTC. Drawing the rest from reference TRBV19 and TRBJ2-1, the complete variable domain is DGGITQSPKYLFRKEGQNVTLSCEQNLNHDAMYWYRQDPGQGLRLIYYSQIVNDFQKGDIAEGYSVSREKKESFPLTVTSAQKNPTAFYLCASSMRLAGPSSYNEQFFGPGTRLTVL.

This sequence joins TRBV16 and TRBJ1-1; D remains unclear. This CDR3 is 13 amino acids long. V shed 0 bases and J shed 6 bases, with 8 bases lying between them. CDR1 KGHSY and CDR2 FQNENV come from the germline V gene. The CDR3 is CASSQSMLAEAFF. CDR3 nucleotides: TGTGCCAGCAGCCAATCGATGCTTGCTGAAGCTTTCTTT.

The chain has TRBV7-2 and TRBJ2-3; D remains unclear. The ends were cut back, 4 bases at V and 2 bases at J, with 7 bases in the middle. The CDR3 length is 13 residues. Germline V gene lookup returns CDR1 SGHTA and CDR2 FQGNSA. The CDR3 protein is CASSWDNTDTQYF. Here the CDR3 DNA reads TGTGCCAGCAGCTGGGATAACACAGATACGCAGTATTTT.

The chain carries TRBV6-5 and TRBJ1-1; D remains unclear. Germline V gives CDR1 MNHEY, CDR2 SVGAGI. Deletions cut 5 bases from V and 5 bases from J, with 15 bases between. This CDR3 is 14 amino acids long. CDR3 residues: CASSIRLSDTEAFF. The CDR3 coding sequence is TGTGCCAGCAGTATCCGACTGAGCGATACTGAAGCTTTCTTT.

The genes are TRBV20-1 and TRBJ1-1; D gene unclear. The length of the CDR3 is 10 residues. V shed 4 bases and J shed 10 bases, with 10 bases lying between them. CDR1 DFQATT and CDR2 SNEGSKA come from the germline V gene (reference sequence). The CDR3 DNA reads TGCAGTGCTAAAAGGGTGGTAGCTTTCTTT. Its translation: CSAKRVVAFF.

This clone was picked up one time. The V gene is TRBV5-1, the J gene TRBJ1-1, with D possibly TRBD1 on 5 matching bases. Germline loops: CDR1 SGHRS, CDR2 YFSETQ. V was cut by 1 base and J by 2 bases, with 15 bases left in between. This CDR3 comprises 16 residues. The CDR3 DNA reads TGCGCCAGCAGCTTGAGATCGGGGAGGGACAACACTGAAGCTTTCTTT. Translation: CASSLRSGRDNTEAFF.

This clone is a singleton in its sample. The rearrangement links TRBV7-2 to TRBJ1-1; D call uncertain. V was trimmed by 1 base and J by 0 bases, leaving 12 bases between them. Germline CDR1 and CDR2: SGHTA and FQGNSA. The CDR3 is 16 amino acids. The CDR3: CASSLGLSEMNTEAFF. The CDR3 DNA sequence: TGTGCCAGCAGCTTAGGGCTCTCGGAAATGAACACTGAAGCTTTCTTT. Complete variable domain (other parts from reference TRBV7-2 and TRBJ1-1): GAGVSQSPSNKVTEKGKDVELRCDPISGHTALYWYRQSLGQGLEFLIYFQGNSAPDKSGLPSDRFSAERTGGSVSTLTIQRTQQEDSAVYLCASSLGLSEMNTEAFFGQGTRLTVV.

This clone has just one count. The chain employs TRBV6-6 and TRBJ1-6, with D tentatively TRBD1 (5 bases). The germline gives CDR1 MNHNY, CDR2 SVGAGI (reference sequence). V was clipped by 0 bases and J by 8 bases, with 8 bases between them. The CDR3 extends over 14 amino acids. In DNA, the CDR3 is TGTGCCAGCAGTTACTCGCAAGGGGATTCACCCCTCCACTTT. Its translation: CASSYSQGDSPLHF.

The chain couples TRBV6-5 to TRBJ1-4; D uncertain. Germline assignment: CDR1 MNHEY and CDR2 SVGAGI. V was shortened by 7 bases and J by 4 bases, with 10 bases between the two germline ends. This CDR3 has 13 amino acids. CDR3 nucleotides: TGTGCCAGCACACGAGGAGTTAATGAAAAACTGTTTTTT. It encodes CASTRGVNEKLFF.

The chain joins TRBV10-3 to TRBJ1-1; D is uncertain. Germline V gene lookup returns CDR1 ENHRY and CDR2 SYGVKD. The CDR3 extends over 13 amino acids. The V gene lost 10 bases and the J gene lost 0 bases, with 12 bases spanning the gap. DNA for the CDR3: TGTGCCACCGCCACGGGGATGAACACTGAAGCTTTCTTT. Translation gives CATATGMNTEAFF.